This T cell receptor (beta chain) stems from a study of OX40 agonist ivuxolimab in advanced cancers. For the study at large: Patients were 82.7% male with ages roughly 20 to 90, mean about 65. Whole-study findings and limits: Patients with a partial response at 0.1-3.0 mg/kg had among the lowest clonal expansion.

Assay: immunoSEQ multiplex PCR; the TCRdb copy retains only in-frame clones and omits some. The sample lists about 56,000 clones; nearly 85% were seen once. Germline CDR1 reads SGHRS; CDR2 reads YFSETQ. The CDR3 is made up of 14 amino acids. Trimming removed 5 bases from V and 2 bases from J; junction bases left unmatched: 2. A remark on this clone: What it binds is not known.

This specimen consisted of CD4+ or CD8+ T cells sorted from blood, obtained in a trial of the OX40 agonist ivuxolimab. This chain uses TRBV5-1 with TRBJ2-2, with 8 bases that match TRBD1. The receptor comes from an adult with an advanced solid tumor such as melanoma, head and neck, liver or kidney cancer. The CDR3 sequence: CASRTGANTGELFF. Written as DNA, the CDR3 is TGCGCCAGCAGGACAGGGGCCAACACCGGGGAGCTGTTTTTT. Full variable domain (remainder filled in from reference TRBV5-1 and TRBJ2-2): KAGVTQTPRYLIKTRGQQVTLSCSPISGHRSVSWYQQTPGQGLQFLFEYFSETQRNKGNFPGRFSGRQFSNSRSEMNVSTLELGDSALYLCASRTGANTGELFFGEGSRLTVL.